These 22 T cell receptor beta chains were all obtained from the same sample, sequenced in a study of identifying expanded T cells in peripheral blood. This table comes from immunoSEQ multiplex PCR, and its TCRdb copy is limited to in-frame clones, with some not included. The repertoire consists of tens of thousands of clones, with roughly four fifths occurring once and the leading ten covering about 20%. Sequenced: blood. The receptors were gathered from a person between 18 and 70 years old in good health.

The CDR3 spells CASSLSSREQFF. CDR3 in DNA: TGTGCCAGCAGCTTATCTAGCCGGGAGCAGTTCTTC. This sequence joins TRBV7-9 and TRBJ2-1, with TRBD2 as a possible D gene (5 bases). Germline assignment: CDR1 SEHNR and CDR2 FQNEAQ (reference sequence). The CDR3 totals 12 residues. Trimming left V 2 bases short and J 10 bases short, with 9 bases between.

The gene calls are TRBV6-1 and TRBJ2-2; TRBD2 might be the D (6 bases). This CDR3 contains 15 residues. Looked up from germline, CDR1 is MNHNS and CDR2 is SASEGT. V was shortened by 2 bases and J by 2 bases, with 9 bases between the two germline ends. DNA for the CDR3: TGTGCCAGCAGTGAACGACTAGACAACACCGGGGAGCTGTTTTTT. It encodes CASSERLDNTGELFF.

This chain connects TRBV2 to TRBJ2-1; 9 nucleotides agree with TRBD2. J gave up 4 bases and V 8 bases, and 3 bases lay outside the gene matches. The CDR3 is 13 residues long. CDR1 and CDR2 from the germline V gene are SNHLY and FYNNEI. The CDR3, as DNA: TGTGCCAGCTTGACTAGCGGTTACAATGAGCAGTTCTTC. Protein sequence: CASLTSGYNEQFF.

The count of this clone is one. The chain carries TRBV6-5 and TRBJ1-2; D is ambiguous. Trimming removed 2 bases from V and 2 bases from J, with 6 bases in between. CDR3 size: 13 residues. Germline V gives CDR1 MNHEY, CDR2 SVGAGI. The CDR3 here is CASSYEMNYGYTF. The CDR3, as DNA: TGTGCCAGCAGTTACGAGATGAACTATGGCTACACCTTC.

This clone was seen only a few times. The V call is TRBV2, the J call TRBJ2-3; D could derive from TRBD1 or TRBD2 (5 bases each). Germline V CDR1 and CDR2: SNHLY, FYNNEI. V was trimmed by 8 bases and J by 6 bases, leaving 6 bases between them. The CDR3 extends over 10 amino acids. CDR3 DNA sequence: TGTGCCAGCGAGGGGGATACGCAGTATTTT. This gives the protein CASEGDTQYF.

This chain uses TRBV6-4 with TRBJ2-7; TRBD2 aligns across 7 bases. The CDR3 has 15 amino acids. The trim removed 8 bases at V and 2 bases at J, leaving 12 bases unmatched. Germline CDR1 reads MRHNA; CDR2 reads SNTAGT. The CDR3 DNA sequence: TGTGCCAGCGGGAAGGGAGCGGGAAGAACCTACGAGCAGTACTTC. Its translation: CASGKGAGRTYEQYF.

The chain's CDR3 is CASSYLDDNYEQYV. In nucleotides, the CDR3 is TGTGCCAGCAGTTACTTGGACGATAACTACGAGCAGTACGTC. This chain uses TRBV6-5 with TRBJ2-7, with D unresolved. This CDR3 has 14 residues. The germline gives CDR1 MNHEY, CDR2 SVGAGI. Between the trimmed V and J ends, which lost 1 base and 3 bases, there was a span of 10 bases.

This clone was found once. This sample includes further DNA sequences coding for the same CDR3. The V gene is TRBV6-5, the J gene TRBJ2-7, with D possibly being TRBD2 (5 bases). V was pared by 6 bases and J by 5 bases, with 14 bases between. The CDR3 has 13 residues. The germline V gene has CDR1 MNHEY and CDR2 SVGAGI. The CDR3 region has the DNA TGTGCCAGCAGCCTGACGGGGTCGAACGAGCAGTACGTC. It yields the protein CASSLTGSNEQYV.

The J gene is TRBJ1-3, the V gene TRBV9; no reliable D call. Between the trimmed V and J ends, which lost 6 bases and 1 base, there was a span of 14 bases. Germline V CDR1 and CDR2: SGDLS, YYNGEE. The CDR3 length is 15 residues. The CDR3, as DNA: TGTGCCAGCACCCCCTCCCCCATTTCTGGAAACACCATATATTTT. This gives the protein CASTPSPISGNTIYF.

The chain recombines TRBV19 with TRBJ1-1; no reliable D call. This CDR3 comprises 14 residues. CDR1 and CDR2 from the germline V gene are LNHDA and SQIVND (reference sequence). With 5 bases removed from V and 1 base from J, the gap between germline ends came to 11 bases. CDR3 nucleotides: TGTGCCAGTAGTTTCGGACGGTGGAACACTGAAGCTTTCTTT. It specifies CASSFGRWNTEAFF.

The V gene is TRBV27, the J gene TRBJ1-2; no firm D call. The CDR3 covers 13 residues. Germline values: CDR1 MNHEY, CDR2 SMNVEV (reference sequence). The ends were cut back, 3 bases at V and 3 bases at J, with 8 bases in the middle. The DNA of the CDR3 is TGTGCCAGCAGTTTGGGTGGAGACTATGGCTACACCTTC. This translates into CASSLGGDYGYTF.

The chain has TRBV28 and TRBJ1-2, with 8 positions matching TRBD1. The germline gives CDR1 MDHEN, CDR2 SYDVKM. The J segment lost 8 bases and the V segment lost 5 bases, leaving 7 bases of the junction unmatched. This CDR3 has 13 amino acids. CDR3 loop: CASSQDRAFGYTF. The CDR3, as DNA: TGTGCCAGCAGTCAGGACAGGGCCTTCGGCTACACCTTC.

The genes are TRBV6-5 and TRBJ2-5, with D possibly TRBD1 on 5 matching bases. CDR1 and CDR2 from the germline V gene are MNHEY and SVGAGI. V was clipped by 0 bases and J by 6 bases, with 14 bases between them. The CDR3 runs 15 residues. DNA of the CDR3: TGTGCCAGCAGTTACTCGTTGGTAGGGGAAAAGACCCAGTACTTC. As protein: CASSYSLVGEKTQYF.

The rearrangement links TRBV5-1 to TRBJ2-5, with D possibly TRBD1 on 6 matching bases. Germline assignment: CDR1 SGHRS and CDR2 YFSETQ. The CDR3 spans 14 residues. V lost 3 bases, J lost 5 bases, and 14 bases lay in between. The CDR3, as DNA: TGCGCCAGCAGCTATTACTCTCAGGGGGAGACCCAGTACTTC. This codes for CASSYYSQGETQYF.

The V gene is TRBV2, the J gene TRBJ1-2; TRBD1 might be the D (5 bases). The CDR3 has 13 residues. V was shortened by 6 bases and J by 4 bases, with 12 bases between the two germline ends. Germline lookup yields CDR1 SNHLY and CDR2 FYNNEI. The CDR3 spells CASRADSPYGYTF. As DNA, the CDR3 is TGTGCCAGCAGAGCCGACAGTCCCTATGGCTACACCTTC.

The rearrangement joins TRBV30 to TRBJ1-3, with D perhaps TRBD1 (5 bases). The CDR3 is 14 residues long. Trimming took 2 bases from V and 0 from J, leaving 8 bases between them. CDR1 is GTSNPN and CDR2 is SVGIG in the germline V gene (reference sequence). CDR3 coding DNA: TGTGCCTGGAGTCCCGGGACCTCTGGAAACACCATATATTTT. Translated, it gives CAWSPGTSGNTIYF.

Only one count was recorded for this clone. This rearrangement joins TRBV7-9 to TRBJ1-4; 10 nucleotides agree with TRBD1. Germline CDR1 reads SEHNR; CDR2 reads FQNEAQ (reference sequence). There are 16 residues in the CDR3. Trimming at V came to 5 bases and at J to 8 bases, leaving 11 bases not matched to a gene. CDR3 loop: CASSTRTGGEWEKLFF. The CDR3 coding sequence is TGTGCCAGCAGCACCCGGACAGGGGGAGAGTGGGAAAAACTGTTTTTT.

The DNA of the CDR3 is TGTGCCACCAGCAGTCACAGGGGCCAGGGATCCCTCAATGAGCAGTTCTTC. Translating gives CATSSHRGQGSLNEQFF. The chain joins TRBV15 to TRBJ2-1, with TRBD1 matching over 7 bases. The CDR3 sequence is 17 residues long. Germline V CDR1 and CDR2: LNHNV, YYDKDF (reference sequence). V was pared by 3 bases and J by 6 bases, with 14 bases of the junction left unmatched.

This clone was picked up a small number of times. This sequence joins TRBV25-1 and TRBJ2-7; either TRBD1 or TRBD2 may supply D (6 bases each). Germline V gives CDR1 MGHDK, CDR2 SYGVNS. Trimming shortened V by 5 bases and J by 1 base, and 9 bases separated the two germline ends. CDR3 size: 13 residues. For the CDR3, the DNA is TGTGCCAGCAGTAGGGGGAGGTCCTACGAGCAGTACTTC. It encodes CASSRGRSYEQYF.

J is TRBJ1-1 and V is TRBV10-3; D is undetermined. V lost 2 bases and J lost 9, with 10 bases in between. CDR1 ENHRY and CDR2 SYGVKD come from the germline V gene. The CDR3 contains 12 residues. The CDR3 is CAISEEVGKAFF. DNA of the CDR3: TGTGCCATCAGTGAGGAAGTAGGGAAAGCTTTCTTT.

V gene TRBV27 combines with J gene TRBJ2-7; TRBD2 aligns across 11 bases. Losses at the gene ends were 3 bases for V and 3 bases for J; bases not matched to a gene: 4. There are 15 residues in the CDR3. Germline V gene sequence: CDR1 MNHEY, CDR2 SMNVEV (reference sequence). Here the CDR3 DNA reads TGTGCCAGCAGTTTTTTCGGGACTAGCGGCTACGAGCAGTACTTC. Amino acid sequence: CASSFFGTSGYEQYF.

The chain joins TRBV14 to TRBJ2-7; no firm D call. This CDR3 contains 13 residues. Germline loops: CDR1 SGHDN, CDR2 FVKESK. V was cut by 0 bases and J by 6 bases, with 9 bases left in between. Here the CDR3 reads CASSQDRDSEQYF. In DNA form, the CDR3 reads TGTGCCAGCAGCCAAGATAGGGATTCCGAGCAGTACTTC.